This entry lists 21 T cell receptor beta chains sequenced from one sample in a study of human T cells and chemical hapten exposure. One entry per CDR3 protein results from TCRdb running MiXCR on the RACE reads. The profile shows tens of thousands of distinct CDR3 sequences, roughly 12% of them singletons. Time point meaning: patch test 3, about 24 weeks after DPC sensitization. Noted treatment: therapeutic diphenylcyclopropenone sensitization with weekly scalp DPC. It was unfractionated whole blood from which total RNA was extracted. Sequenced material: whole blood, taken in connection with sensitization to the hapten diphenylcyclopropenone (DPC). The source of these receptors is a woman aged 35 to 49 with alopecia areata. Some clones in this sample may be carry-over from other donors' samples.

This clonotype was seen at least ten times. The rearrangement links TRBV2 to TRBJ2-2, with D perhaps matching TRBD1 or TRBD2 (5 bases each). The V end lost 5 bases, the J end lost 7 bases, and 17 bases lay between the germline ends. CDR3 length equals 15 residues. Germline V gene sequence: CDR1 SNHLY, CDR2 FYNNEI. CDR3 nucleotide sequence: TGTGCCAGCAGTAAGGGACCGCTCGGGCTCGGGGAGCTGTTTTTT. Its translation is CASSKGPLGLGELFF. The whole variable domain, remainder taken from reference TRBV2 and TRBJ2-2, is EPEVTQTPSHQVTQMGQEVILRCVPISNHLYFYWYRQILGQKVEFLVSFYNNEISEKSEIFDDQFSVERPDGSNFTLKIRSTKLEDSAMYFCASSKGPLGLGELFFGEGSRLTVL.

The table lists this clonotype with a few counts. This chain uses TRBV19 with TRBJ2-7; the match to TRBD1 covers 9 bases. V dropped 10 bases and J dropped 2; count of bases not matched to a gene: 9. The CDR3 has 14 amino acids. Germline V CDR1 and CDR2: LNHDA, SQIVND (reference sequence). This chain's CDR3 is CATRPTGGTYEQYF. The CDR3 DNA sequence: TGTGCCACCCGACCGACAGGGGGGACCTACGAGCAGTACTTC. Full variable domain (rest looked up from reference TRBV19 and TRBJ2-7): DGGITQSPKYLFRKEGQNVTLSCEQNLNHDAMYWYRQDPGQGLRLIYYSQIVNDFQKGDIAEGYSVSREKKESFPLTVTSAQKNPTAFYLCATRPTGGTYEQYFGPGTRLTVT.

This clonotype was found many times. J is TRBJ2-7 and V is TRBV9, with 7 bases identical to TRBD2. The CDR3 has 15 residues. Germline values: CDR1 SGDLS, CDR2 YYNGEE. V lost 0 bases, J lost 2 bases, and 5 bases stayed unmatched. CDR3 region: CASSVDTSDAYEQYF. The CDR3 nucleotides are TGTGCCAGCAGCGTAGATACTAGCGACGCCTACGAGCAGTACTTC.

The chain uses TRBV15 and TRBJ1-5, with TRBD1 identical over 7 bases. V lost 2 bases and J lost 7; bases outside the gene matches: 5. Germline V gene lookup returns CDR1 LNHNV and CDR2 YYDKDF (reference sequence). The CDR3 contains 14 residues. CDR3 in amino acids: CATSRRDSHQPQHF. CDR3 DNA sequence: TGTGCCACCAGCAGAAGGGACAGTCACCAGCCCCAGCATTTT. Based on the CDR3 plus reference TRBV15 and TRBJ1-5, the full variable domain is DAMVIQNPRYQVTQFGKPVTLSCSQTLNHNVMYWYQQKSSQAPKLLFHYYDKDFNNEADTPDNFQSRRPNTSFCFLDIRSPGLGDTAMYLCATSRRDSHQPQHFGDGTRLSIL.

This clonotype was counted a few times. The chain carries TRBV9 and TRBJ2-3; maybe TRBD2 (7 bases). This CDR3 has 16 residues. Trimming stripped 3 bases from V and 2 bases from J, with 16 bases between. The germline gives CDR1 SGDLS, CDR2 YYNGEE. CDR3 in amino acids: CASSAATAGATDTQYF. CDR3 bases: TGTGCCAGCAGCGCAGCAACCGCGGGGGCCACAGATACGCAGTATTTT.

The CDR3 sequence: CSARASNGEFGAFF. The CDR3 bases are TGCAGTGCTAGAGCCTCGAATGGGGAGTTCGGGGCTTTCTTT. The rearrangement joins TRBV20-1 to TRBJ1-1; D ambiguous. Trimming took 1 base from V and 11 from J, leaving 20 bases between them. Germline CDR1 DFQATT, CDR2 SNEGSKA (reference sequence). This CDR3 has 14 amino acids.

This clonotype was seen a few times. The chain links TRBV10-2 to TRBJ2-7; D call uncertain. Germline values: CDR1 WSHSY, CDR2 SAAADI. V gave up 8 bases and J gave up 6 bases, with 11 bases separating them. The CDR3 is 11 residues long. The CDR3 region is CASGALGEQYF. For the CDR3, the DNA is TGCGCCAGCGGAGCTTTGGGCGAGCAGTACTTC.

This clonotype was picked up many times. The CDR3 DNA reads as TGTGCCAGCACACAGGGAAGCAATCAGCCCCAGCATTTT. This codes for CASTQGSNQPQHF. The V gene is TRBV6-5, the J gene TRBJ1-5; tentative D call: TRBD1 (6 bases). V gave up 7 bases and J gave up 1 base, with 8 bases separating them. The germline V gene encodes CDR1 MNHEY and CDR2 SVGAGI. This CDR3 has 13 amino acids.

The V and J genes are TRBV27 and TRBJ1-5; TRBD1 matches 12 bases. J was trimmed by 6 bases and V by 5 bases; bases with no gene match: 5. The germline gives CDR1 MNHEY, CDR2 SMNVEV (reference sequence). The CDR3 spans 15 residues. The CDR3 here is CASSPGQGAVQPQHF. The CDR3 region has the DNA TGTGCCAGCAGTCCGGGACAGGGGGCGGTTCAGCCCCAGCATTTT.

Ten or more counts support this clonotype. The chain joins TRBV18 to TRBJ2-7; 12 bases line up with TRBD1. Unmatched junction bases numbered 3, after V lost 3 bases and J lost 6 bases. CDR1 KGHSH and CDR2 LQKENI come from the germline V gene. This CDR3 comprises 14 residues. CDR3 amino acids: CASSPGTGGREQYF. Here the CDR3 DNA reads TGTGCCAGCTCACCGGGGACAGGGGGCCGCGAGCAGTACTTC.

This clonotype was picked up a small number of times. The chain carries TRBV28 and TRBJ2-4, with TRBD1 identical over 11 bases. The CDR3 has 15 amino acids. The germline gives CDR1 MDHEN, CDR2 SYDVKM. V shed 2 bases and J 6 bases; nucleotides not matched to a gene: 3. The CDR3 nucleotides are TGTGCCAGCAGTTTACGGGGACAGGGGGGAAACATTCAGTACTTC. Amino acids: CASSLRGQGGNIQYF.

The rearrangement joins TRBV28 to TRBJ2-2; D is uncertain. V was shortened by 4 bases and J by 7 bases, with 13 bases between the two germline ends. CDR3 length: 14 residues. Germline CDR1 MDHEN, CDR2 SYDVKM. For the CDR3, the DNA is TGTGCCAGCAGTTCCTTTGGATGGGGCGGGGAGCTGTTTTTT. This translates into CASSSFGWGGELFF.

The genes are TRBV3-1 and TRBJ2-1; no clear D gene. CDR3 length: 13 amino acids. V was trimmed by 0 bases and J by 5 bases, leaving 5 bases between them. Germline CDR1 is LGHDT and CDR2 is YNNKEL (reference sequence). The CDR3 coding sequence is TGTGCCAGCAGCCAAGACCCCCACAATGAGCAGTTCTTC. Translating gives CASSQDPHNEQFF.

This clonotype was detected many times. This rearrangement joins TRBV29-1 to TRBJ1-3, with unresolved D. Trimming stripped 0 bases from V and 0 bases from J, with 15 bases between. CDR1 is SQVTM and CDR2 is ANQGSEA in the germline V gene. The CDR3 has 17 amino acids. CDR3 coding DNA: TGCAGCGTTGAAGACCCCAGGACGGATACCTCTGGAAACACCATATATTTT. Its translation is CSVEDPRTDTSGNTIYF.

This clonotype was found a few times. The rearrangement joins TRBV10-3 to TRBJ2-1; D is ambiguous. The CDR3 consists of 11 residues. Per germline, CDR1 ENHRY and CDR2 SYGVKD. V was pared by 2 bases and J by 8 bases, with 4 bases between. The CDR3 sequence is CAISELDEQFF. The DNA for the CDR3 is TGTGCCATCAGTGAGCTGGATGAGCAGTTCTTC.

Many counts were recorded for this clonotype. The chain links TRBV7-9 to TRBJ2-2, with D hard to call. The CDR3 covers 12 residues. Germline CDR1 reads SEHNR; CDR2 reads FQNEAQ (reference sequence). Trimming pared 2 bases from V and 6 bases from J, leaving 4 bases between. The CDR3 bases are TGTGCCAGCAGCTTAATGTCCGGGGAGCTGTTTTTT. Its translation is CASSLMSGELFF.

This clonotype was seen ten or more times. The V gene is TRBV20-1, the J gene TRBJ1-5; the D gene is possibly TRBD1 (6 bases). The germline CDR1 and CDR2 sequences are DFQATT and SNEGSKA (reference sequence). Trimming took off 4 bases at V and 2 bases at J, with 21 bases between the two ends. The CDR3 has 17 residues. The CDR3 spells CSAIVLPGHFGNQPQHF. CDR3 DNA sequence: TGCAGTGCTATTGTGTTGCCGGGACATTTTGGCAATCAGCCCCAGCATTTT.

This clonotype was found a few times. J is TRBJ1-4 and V is TRBV28; D is ambiguous. Deletions cut 6 bases from V and 8 bases from J, with 13 bases between. CDR1 and CDR2 from the germline V gene are MDHEN and SYDVKM. The CDR3 consists of 13 residues. CDR3 DNA sequence: TGTGCCAGCAGGGTGACGGAGGCAGAAAAACTGTTTTTT. Translated: CASRVTEAEKLFF.

This clonotype was counted ten times or more. This chain connects TRBV27 to TRBJ2-5; TRBD1 aligns across 7 bases. The junction had 6 bases not matched to a gene; V was cut back by 6 bases and J by 5 bases. Germline V gene data show CDR1 as MNHEY and CDR2 as SMNVEV (reference sequence). The CDR3 runs to 13 residues. In DNA form, the CDR3 reads TGTGCCAGCAGATACAGGGGTGCGGAGACCCAGTACTTC. Amino acids: CASRYRGAETQYF.

This clonotype was detected ten times or more. V usage is TRBV5-1 and J usage is TRBJ2-5; weak D call: TRBD1 (7 bases). CDR1 is SGHRS and CDR2 is YFSETQ in the germline V gene. There are 17 residues in the CDR3. Trimming took 4 bases from V and 7 from J, leaving 26 bases between them. CDR3 in amino acids: CASSLTPRDSSGGTQYF. The CDR3 region has the DNA TGCGCCAGCAGCCTAACCCCCCGGGACTCCTCAGGGGGGACCCAGTACTTC.

The J gene is TRBJ2-7, the V gene TRBV28; no reliable D call. CDR1 MDHEN and CDR2 SYDVKM come from the germline V gene. This CDR3 comprises 13 residues. The germline V and J ends were trimmed by 7 bases and 4 bases, with 14 bases remaining between them. Written as DNA, the CDR3 is TGTGCCAGCACCACACCCAGTGGGTACGAGCAGTACTTC. Translation: CASTTPSGYEQYF.